One and the same sample provided the 21 T cell receptor beta chains below, sequenced in a study of OX40 agonist ivuxolimab in advanced cancers. Sequencing was performed with immunoSEQ multiplex PCR; in TCRdb, only in-frame clones are kept and a portion is missing. The repertoire holds about 150,000 clones, with 90% to 95% as singletons. The source was CD4+ or CD8+ T cells sorted from blood, collected in a trial of the OX40 agonist ivuxolimab. Source of these receptors: an adult with an advanced solid tumor such as melanoma, head and neck, liver or kidney cancer.

This chain uses TRBV2 with TRBJ1-2, with a weak D call TRBD1 (6 bases). V was clipped by 0 bases and J by 7 bases, with 12 bases between them. The CDR3 is 14 amino acids. Germline CDR1 SNHLY, CDR2 FYNNEI. CDR3 in amino acids: CASSEAGGASGYTF. The DNA of the CDR3 is TGTGCCAGCAGTGAAGCCGGGGGGGCTTCTGGCTACACCTTC.

The V gene is TRBV6-5, the J gene TRBJ2-5, with 9 bases aligning to TRBD2. Germline V gene lookup returns CDR1 MNHEY and CDR2 SVGAGI. The CDR3 sequence is 13 residues long. V lost 2 bases and J lost 5; bases outside the gene matches: 0. CDR3 DNA: TGTGCCAGCAGTTACACTAGCGGGGAGACCCAGTACTTC. Its translation: CASSYTSGETQYF.

The chain joins TRBV5-1 to TRBJ2-7, with TRBD1 matching 8 bases. Trimming removed 5 bases from V and 1 base from J; junction bases left unmatched: 11. Looked up from germline, CDR1 is SGHRS and CDR2 is YFSETQ. CDR3 length: 16 residues. The CDR3 loop reads CASRGPGQDISYEQYF. The CDR3, as DNA: TGCGCCAGCAGAGGACCGGGACAGGATATTTCCTACGAGCAGTACTTC.

The CDR3 sequence: CASSIERTGLTKNIQYF. CDR3 DNA: TGTGCCAGTAGTATAGAAAGGACAGGGTTAACCAAAAACATTCAGTACTTC. The chain uses TRBV19 and TRBJ2-4; 8 nucleotides line up with TRBD1. The CDR3 sequence is 17 residues long. CDR1 and CDR2 from the germline V gene are LNHDA and SQIVND (reference sequence). Trimming cost V 0 bases and J 2 bases; bases outside gene matches: 6.

The CDR3 reads CASSFPPGQGIPEQYF. For the CDR3, the DNA is TGTGCCAGCAGCTTTCCCCCGGGACAGGGGATACCCGAGCAGTACTTC. V and J are TRBV5-4 and TRBJ2-7; TRBD1 aligns across 10 bases. The germline V gene has CDR1 SGHNT and CDR2 YYREEE (reference sequence). Trimming cost V 2 bases and J 6 bases; bases outside gene matches: 11. The CDR3 has 16 amino acids.

The CDR3 here is CASSLTVDTEAFF. Here the CDR3 DNA reads TGTGCCAGCAGCTTGACCGTGGATACTGAAGCTTTCTTT. V and J are TRBV5-4 and TRBJ1-1; D call uncertain. The CDR3 covers 13 residues. Trimming left V 1 base short and J 5 bases short, with 9 bases between. Germline V CDR1 and CDR2: SGHNT, YYREEE (reference sequence). Drawing the rest from reference TRBV5-4 and TRBJ1-1, the complete variable domain is ETGVTQSPTHLIKTRGQQVTLRCSSQSGHNTVSWYQQALGQGPQFIFQYYREEENGRGNFPPRFSGLQFPNYSSELNVNALELDDSALYLCASSLTVDTEAFFGQGTRLTVV.

The chain links TRBV5-1 to TRBJ2-3; D gene uncertain. V was shortened by 0 bases and J by 4 bases, with 12 bases between the two germline ends. Germline V gene sequence: CDR1 SGHRS, CDR2 YFSETQ. The CDR3 has 15 amino acids. The CDR3 nucleotides are TGCGCCAGCAGCTTGGCGCCGACCCGGGCAGATACGCAGTATTTT. This gives the protein CASSLAPTRADTQYF.

The chain is built from TRBV5-1 and TRBJ2-1; TRBD1 aligns across 7 bases. The CDR3 has 14 amino acids. The ends lost 5 bases at V and 11 bases at J; junction bases unmatched: 13. The V gene's germline CDR1 is SGHRS and CDR2 YFSETQ. The DNA for the CDR3 is TGCGCCAGCAGTCAGTCGATCCCACAGGGGCAGCAGTTCTTC. It is translated as CASSQSIPQGQQFF.

The CDR3: CASSRRPQGEQPQHF. The DNA for the CDR3 is TGTGCCAGCAGCCGACGACCACAGGGAGAGCAGCCCCAGCATTTT. The gene calls are TRBV6-6 and TRBJ1-5; D might be TRBD1 (6 bases). This CDR3 has 15 residues. Germline lookup yields CDR1 MNHNY and CDR2 SVGAGI (reference sequence). V lost 6 bases and J lost 7, with 19 bases in between.

J is TRBJ1-1 and V is TRBV9; perhaps TRBD1 as D (5 bases). Germline V gene sequence: CDR1 SGDLS, CDR2 YYNGEE. The CDR3 is 14 residues long. V lost 0 bases and J lost 2, with 8 bases in between. DNA of the CDR3: TGTGCCAGCAGCGTAGGGGGGACTAACACTGAAGCTTTCTTT. It translates to CASSVGGTNTEAFF. The full variable domain, completed using reference TRBV9 and TRBJ1-1, is DSGVTQTPKHLITATGQRVTLRCSPRSGDLSVYWYQQSLDQGLQFLIQYYNGEERAKGNILERFSAQQFPDLHSELNLSSLELGDSALYFCASSVGGTNTEAFFGQGTRLTVV.

V is TRBV27 and J is TRBJ2-1, with a possible D match to TRBD2 (6 bases). CDR1 and CDR2 from the germline V gene are MNHEY and SMNVEV (reference sequence). CDR3 length: 13 residues. V lost 6 bases to trimming and J lost 8 bases, with 14 bases between them. CDR3 in amino acids: CASSPPLAYEQFF. The CDR3, as DNA: TGTGCCAGCAGCCCACCACTAGCCTATGAGCAGTTCTTC.

V usage is TRBV9 and J usage is TRBJ1-4; no reliable D call. Germline assignment: CDR1 SGDLS and CDR2 YYNGEE. The length of the CDR3 is 14 residues. The germline V and J ends were trimmed by 0 bases and 7 bases, with 10 bases remaining between them. CDR3 region: CASSVGASSEKLFF. Here the CDR3 DNA reads TGTGCCAGCAGCGTAGGGGCGAGTAGTGAAAAACTGTTTTTT.

The genes are TRBV5-1 and TRBJ2-1, with 10 bases aligning to TRBD2. This CDR3 region has 17 residues. Germline assignment: CDR1 SGHRS and CDR2 YFSETQ. V shed 4 bases and J 3 bases; nucleotides not matched to a gene: 10. The CDR3 reads CASSQLGLAEYYNEQFF. CDR3 DNA sequence: TGCGCCAGCAGCCAACTAGGACTAGCGGAATACTACAATGAGCAGTTCTTC.

V usage is TRBV6-5 and J usage is TRBJ1-6, with D hard to call. V shed 6 bases and J shed 8 bases, with 14 bases lying between them. The CDR3 covers 14 residues. Germline CDR1 and CDR2: MNHEY and SVGAGI. The CDR3 region has the DNA TGTGCCAGCAGGTCCGACTGGGTGGATTCACCCCTCCACTTT. Translated, it gives CASRSDWVDSPLHF.

The V gene is TRBV18, the J gene TRBJ2-7; tentatively, D is TRBD1 or TRBD2 (5 bases each). The CDR3 sequence is 14 residues long. V lost 3 bases to trimming and J lost 5 bases, with 14 bases between them. CDR1 and CDR2 from the germline V gene are KGHSH and LQKENI. The CDR3 sequence: CASSPSRGTDEQYF. CDR3 coding DNA: TGTGCCAGCTCACCGTCCCGGGGCACGGACGAGCAGTACTTC. Looking up the rest from reference TRBV18 and TRBJ2-7 gives the full variable domain: NAGVMQNPRHLVRRRGQEARLRCSPMKGHSHVYWYRQLPEEGLKFMVYLQKENIIDESGMPKERFSAEFPKEGPSILRIQQVVRGDSAAYFCASSPSRGTDEQYFGPGTRLTVT.

The chain has TRBV28 and TRBJ2-7; D may correspond to TRBD1 or TRBD2 (6 bases each). Looked up from germline, CDR1 is MDHEN and CDR2 is SYDVKM. This CDR3 region has 12 residues. V was cut by 2 bases and J by 6 bases, with 8 bases left in between. CDR3 loop: CASSLRGVEQYF. The CDR3 DNA is TGTGCCAGCAGTTTAAGGGGGGTCGAGCAGTACTTC. Full variable domain (rest looked up from reference TRBV28 and TRBJ2-7): DVKVTQSSRYLVKRTGEKVFLECVQDMDHENMFWYRQDPGLGLRLIYFSYDVKMKEKGDIPEGYSVSREKKERFSLILESASTNQTSMYLCASSLRGVEQYFGPGTRLTVT.

The V gene is TRBV4-3, the J gene TRBJ1-4; maybe TRBD1 (6 bases). In germline, CDR1 is LGHNA, CDR2 YSLEER. Trimming took off 0 bases at V and 7 bases at J, with 15 bases between the two ends. This CDR3 spans 16 amino acids. CDR3 sequence: CASSQDGIPRGEKLFF. The DNA of the CDR3 is TGCGCCAGCAGCCAAGATGGTATCCCCAGGGGTGAAAAACTGTTTTTT.

This clone was found a few times. This chain joins TRBV28 and TRBJ1-5; tentative D call: TRBD1 (5 bases). Trimming left V 2 bases short and J 4 bases short, with 12 bases between. CDR1 MDHEN and CDR2 SYDVKM come from the germline V gene. This CDR3 has 15 residues. Here the CDR3 DNA reads TGTGCCAGCAGTTTAGGACCAGGGTGGAATCAGCCCCAGCATTTT. This translates into CASSLGPGWNQPQHF.

The CDR3, as DNA: TGTGCCAGCAGCTTGAGCAGGCCCCCCTCGGGCTACACCTTC. Translated, it gives CASSLSRPPSGYTF. The chain combines TRBV5-4 with TRBJ1-2; D gene uncertain. The CDR3 extends over 14 amino acids. V was trimmed by 1 base and J by 8 bases, leaving 15 bases between them. Germline lookup yields CDR1 SGHNT and CDR2 YYREEE (reference sequence). The complete variable domain, with remaining parts taken from reference TRBV5-4 and TRBJ1-2, reads ETGVTQSPTHLIKTRGQQVTLRCSSQSGHNTVSWYQQALGQGPQFIFQYYREEENGRGNFPPRFSGLQFPNYSSELNVNALELDDSALYLCASSLSRPPSGYTFGSGTRLTVV.

V and J are TRBV18 and TRBJ1-1; TRBD1 agrees at 9 bases. Germline trimming cut 4 bases from V and 0 bases from J; bases unmatched to any gene: 6. The CDR3 is 16 amino acids. Germline lookup yields CDR1 KGHSH and CDR2 LQKENI. As DNA, the CDR3 is TGTGCCAGCTCACAACAGGGGGCGATCATGAACACTGAAGCTTTCTTT. Amino acid sequence: CASSQQGAIMNTEAFF.

The chain recombines TRBV7-9 with TRBJ2-3; D perhaps matches TRBD2 (6 bases). CDR3 length equals 15 residues. Trimming took off 4 bases at V and 2 bases at J, with 13 bases between the two ends. Germline CDR1 and CDR2: SEHNR and FQNEAQ (reference sequence). The CDR3 DNA follows: TGTGCCAGCAGCTGGAGGGCCCCGTCCACAGATACGCAGTATTTT. Residues: CASSWRAPSTDTQYF.